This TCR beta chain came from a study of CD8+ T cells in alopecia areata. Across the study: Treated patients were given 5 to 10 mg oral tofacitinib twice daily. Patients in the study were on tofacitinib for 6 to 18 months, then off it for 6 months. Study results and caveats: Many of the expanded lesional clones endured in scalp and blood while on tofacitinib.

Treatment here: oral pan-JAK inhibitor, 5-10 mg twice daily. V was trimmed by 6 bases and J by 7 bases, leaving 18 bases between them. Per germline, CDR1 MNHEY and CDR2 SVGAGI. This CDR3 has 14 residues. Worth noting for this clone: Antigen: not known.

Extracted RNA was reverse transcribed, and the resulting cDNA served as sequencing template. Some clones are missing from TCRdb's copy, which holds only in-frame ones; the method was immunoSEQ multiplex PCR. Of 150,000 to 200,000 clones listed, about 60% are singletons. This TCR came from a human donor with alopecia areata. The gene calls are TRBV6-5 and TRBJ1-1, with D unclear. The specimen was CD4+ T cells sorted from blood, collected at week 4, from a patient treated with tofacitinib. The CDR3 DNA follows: TGTGCCAGCAGGTATTACCGGGCTTTGAGTGAAGCTTTCTTT. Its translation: CASRYYRALSEAFF.